What follows is one TCR beta chain and its context. The data originate from a study of shared clonotypes between healthy human individuals. Study-wide background: Each donor's CD4 naive and CD4 memory cells filled three plates apiece, CD8 naive two, and CD8 memory one.

Some clones are missing from TCRdb's copy, which holds only in-frame ones; the method was immunoSEQ multiplex PCR. Among about 2,500,000 clones listed, more than 90% were seen once. The germline gives CDR1 SGHRS, CDR2 YFSETQ. V was trimmed by 4 bases and J by 3 bases, leaving 16 bases between them. This CDR3 region has 15 residues. Sequenced material: naive CD4+ T cells sorted from blood. The subset denotes: CD45RA+ positively selected. This TCR came from a man aged 18 to 30 in good health. V gene TRBV5-1 combines with J gene TRBJ1-1; a possible D gene is TRBD1 (5 bases). In DNA form, the CDR3 reads TGCGCCAGCAGCCAGGTGGGGGGAATGCACACTGAAGCTTTCTTT. It specifies CASSQVGGMHTEAFF.